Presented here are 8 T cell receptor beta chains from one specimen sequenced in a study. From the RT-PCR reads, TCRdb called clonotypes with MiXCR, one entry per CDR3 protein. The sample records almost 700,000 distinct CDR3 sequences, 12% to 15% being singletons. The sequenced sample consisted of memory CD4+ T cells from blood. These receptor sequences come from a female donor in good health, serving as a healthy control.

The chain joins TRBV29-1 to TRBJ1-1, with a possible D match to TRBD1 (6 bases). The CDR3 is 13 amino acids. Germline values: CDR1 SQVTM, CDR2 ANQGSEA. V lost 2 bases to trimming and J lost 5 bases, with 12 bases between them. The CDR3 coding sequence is TGCAGCGTTGAACTTCAGGGGTCTACTGAAGCTTTCTTT. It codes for CSVELQGSTEAFF.

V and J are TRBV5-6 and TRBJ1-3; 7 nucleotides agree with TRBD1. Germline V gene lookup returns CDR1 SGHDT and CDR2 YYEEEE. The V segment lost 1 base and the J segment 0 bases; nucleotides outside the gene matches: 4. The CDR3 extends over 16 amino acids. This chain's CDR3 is CASSLKGQDSGNTIYF. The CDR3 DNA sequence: TGTGCCAGCAGCTTGAAAGGACAGGACTCTGGAAACACCATATATTTT.

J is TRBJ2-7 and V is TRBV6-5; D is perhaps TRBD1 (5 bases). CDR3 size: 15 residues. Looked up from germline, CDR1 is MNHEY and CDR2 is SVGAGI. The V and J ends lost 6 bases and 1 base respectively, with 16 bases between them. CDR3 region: CASSPDRMPSYEQYF. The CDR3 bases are TGTGCCAGCAGCCCAGACAGAATGCCATCCTACGAGCAGTACTTC.

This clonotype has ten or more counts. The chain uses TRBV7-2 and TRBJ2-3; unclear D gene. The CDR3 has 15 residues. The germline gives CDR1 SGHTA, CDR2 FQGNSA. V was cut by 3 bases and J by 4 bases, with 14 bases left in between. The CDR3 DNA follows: TGTGCCAGCAGCTTGGCAGGCCAACTCGCAGATACGCAGTATTTT. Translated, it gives CASSLAGQLADTQYF.

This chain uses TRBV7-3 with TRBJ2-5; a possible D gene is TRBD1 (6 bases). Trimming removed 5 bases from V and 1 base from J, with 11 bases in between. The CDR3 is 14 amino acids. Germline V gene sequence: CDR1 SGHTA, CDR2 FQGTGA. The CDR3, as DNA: TGTGCCAGCAGCACGGGACACCTCCAAGAGACCCAGTACTTC. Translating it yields CASSTGHLQETQYF.

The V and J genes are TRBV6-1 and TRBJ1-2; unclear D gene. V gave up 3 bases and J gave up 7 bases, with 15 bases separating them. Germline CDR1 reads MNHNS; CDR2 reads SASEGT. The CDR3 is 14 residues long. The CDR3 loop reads CASSEWTTLGGYTF. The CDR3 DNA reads TGTGCCAGCAGTGAGTGGACGACCCTCGGTGGCTACACCTTC.

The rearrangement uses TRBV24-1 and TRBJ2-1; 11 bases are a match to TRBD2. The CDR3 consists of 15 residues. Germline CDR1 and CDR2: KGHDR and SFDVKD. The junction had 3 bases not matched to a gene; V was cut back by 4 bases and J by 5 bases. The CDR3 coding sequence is TGTGCCACCAGTGACCAGGGACTAGCGGACAATGAGCAGTTCTTC. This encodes CATSDQGLADNEQFF.

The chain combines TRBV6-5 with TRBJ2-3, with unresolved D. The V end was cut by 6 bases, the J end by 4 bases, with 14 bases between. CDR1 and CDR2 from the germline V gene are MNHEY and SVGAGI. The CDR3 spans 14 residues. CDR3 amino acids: CASRYAASPDTQYF. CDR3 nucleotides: TGTGCCAGCAGGTACGCTGCCAGCCCAGATACGCAGTATTTT.